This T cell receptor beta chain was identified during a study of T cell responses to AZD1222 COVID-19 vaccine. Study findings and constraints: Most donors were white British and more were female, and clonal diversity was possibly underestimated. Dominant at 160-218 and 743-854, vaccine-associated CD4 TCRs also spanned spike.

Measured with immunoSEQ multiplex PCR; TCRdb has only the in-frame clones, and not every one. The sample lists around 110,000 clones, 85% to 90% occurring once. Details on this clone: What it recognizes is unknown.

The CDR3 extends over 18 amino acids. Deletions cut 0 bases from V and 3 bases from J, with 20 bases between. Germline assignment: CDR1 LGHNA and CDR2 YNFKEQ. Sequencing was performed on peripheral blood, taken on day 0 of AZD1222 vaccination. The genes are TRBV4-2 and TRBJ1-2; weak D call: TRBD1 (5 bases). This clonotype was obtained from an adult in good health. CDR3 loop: CASSQDAGRADRHYGYTF. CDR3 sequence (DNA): TGTGCCAGCAGCCAAGATGCGGGCAGGGCCGATCGCCACTATGGCTACACCTTC.